Detailed here is one T cell receptor (beta chain). It has no known antigen specificity. The record has no base qualities; no much larger clone is one base away. The sample belongs to a study of siplizumab effects on memory and regulatory T cells (dated by TCRdb to between 2018 and 2021). With regard to the full study: The effect of the anti-CD2 antibody siplizumab on alloreactive T-cell subsets was examined in allogeneic mixed lymphocyte reactions constructed from human PBMCs.

Overall study outcomes, separate from this receptor: Whether proliferating Tregs from siplizumab cultures actually had suppressive function was not functionally confirmed. Siplizumab significantly reduced the cumulative frequency of alloreactive sequences traceable to unstimulated CD4+ memory T cells. For roughly 80-97% of proliferating CD4+ or CD8+ clones, no naive or memory phenotype could be assigned. Unstimulated naive T cells appeared more diverse than memory T cells, and naive cells seemed to contribute substantially to the alloresponse. Among mappable alloreactive CD4+ clones, the Treg-derived fraction averaged approximately 66% with siplizumab versus around 27% in control reactions. Because sequences at frequencies below about 10^-5 were poorly captured, only a minor fraction of alloreactive clones could be mapped back to unstimulated subsets.

Sorted unstimulated T cells and proliferating T cells recovered from mixed lymphocyte reactions underwent TCRbeta CDR3 sequencing. Fresh whole blood from 9 to 11 HLA-typed healthy donors was used to isolate PBMCs. CDR1 MGHRA and CDR2 YSYEKL are derived from the germline V gene. The CDR3 goes from the cysteine to the phenylalanine over 17 residues. Left in the record is the CDR3 DNA by itself, 51 bases read in frame from the first base. Relative to germline, V is missing 4 bases and J is missing 3 bases, with 5 bases of the junction outside any gene match. Library prep was done by the immunoSEQ multiplex PCR assay. Each sample had 85,000 to 100,000 TCR templates assayed by the deep sequencing platform. Genomic DNA extracted from sorted T cells was used for TCRbeta CDR3 sequencing. Regarding the original processing steps: The R programming language was used for clonal analysis of TCRbeta CDR3 data. Alloreactive CD4+ and CD8+ clones were defined by comparing unstimulated samples with post-reaction CFSE-low samples. Regulatory or non-regulatory origin of alloreactive CD4+ clones was assigned by matching sequences to the sorted unstimulated Treg and non-Treg repertoires. TCRdb took this table from immuneACCESS and kept in-frame rearrangements with V and J called. Such tables lack part of the clones; where checked against another copy, unresolved V genes explain under half of the gap, and the rest is unexplained. That table supplies the V and J calls and clone size; D and trimming were determined from the DNA. The sample table records around 78,000 clones; roughly 89% of these occur just once. About 27% of the sample rests with the top ten.

The TCR originated in a human donor in good health. Specimen: CD8+ T cells sorted from blood. The receptor chain draws on TRBV4-1 and TRBJ2-2; the central 13 bases match TRBD2. The CDR3 corresponds to CASSPTSGGFYTGELFF. In nucleotide form, the sequence is TGCGCCAGCAGCCCGACTAGCGGGGGGTTTTACACCGGGGAGCTGTTTTTT.